The 5 T cell receptor beta chains in this list originate from one sample, sequenced in a study of identical twins. From the 5' RACE reads, TCRdb called clonotypes with MiXCR, one entry per CDR3 protein. This repertoire shows 500,000 or so distinct CDR3 sequences, approximately 22% found once; its top ten account for approximately 0.95%. The sample was also linked to a second study, of T cells expressing NK-cell markers.

Sequenced input: CD4+ T cells sorted from blood. The receptors were sampled from a young woman in good health.

This clonotype occurred a few times. At one end, the junction sequence differs from germline, possibly due to a read error. This rearrangement joins TRBV20-1 to TRBJ2-5, with 12 bases aligning to TRBD2. Germline values: CDR1 DFQATT, CDR2 SNEGSKA (reference sequence). The length of the CDR3 is 13 residues. The CDR3 is CSPSGRGSETQYF. CDR3 nucleotides: TGCAGTCCTAGCGGGAGGGGGAGTGAGACCCAGTACTTC.

This clonotype was found once. The chain recombines TRBV27 with TRBJ2-5; D might be TRBD1 (6 bases). This CDR3 region has 14 residues. V lost 2 bases and J 5 bases, leaving 12 bases between the germline ends. The germline CDR1 and CDR2 sequences are MNHEY and SMNVEV (reference sequence). CDR3 DNA sequence: TGTGCCAGCAGTTTACAGGGGACGTCGGAGACCCAGTACTTC. This encodes CASSLQGTSETQYF.

This clonotype came up a few times. The gene calls are TRBV10-2 and TRBJ2-3; no firm D call. CDR3 size: 14 residues. Germline CDR1 and CDR2: WSHSY and SAAADI. Deletions cut 6 bases from V and 0 bases from J, with 10 bases between. CDR3 sequence: CASRETASTDTQYF. Written as DNA, the CDR3 is TGCGCCAGCAGGGAAACAGCTAGCACAGATACGCAGTATTTT.

This clonotype occurred many times. The rearrangement links TRBV5-6 to TRBJ2-5; 14 bases are a match to TRBD2. Looked up from germline, CDR1 is SGHDT and CDR2 is YYEEEE. The CDR3 is 18 amino acids. V lost 4 bases, J lost 1 base, and 9 bases stayed unmatched. CDR3 DNA sequence: TGTGCCAGCAGCCACTGGACTAGCGGGGGGAGGATCCAAGAGACCCAGTACTTC. Its translation is CASSHWTSGGRIQETQYF.

This clonotype was recorded at least ten times. The chain has TRBV20-1 and TRBJ2-1; D not resolved. Trimming shortened V by 2 bases and J by 8 bases, and 13 bases separated the two germline ends. Per germline, CDR1 DFQATT and CDR2 SNEGSKA (reference sequence). This CDR3 is built from 13 residues. DNA of the CDR3: TGCAGTGCTAGACCTCGGGTTCGCTATGAGCAGTTCTTC. Protein: CSARPRVRYEQFF.